This TCR beta chain emerged from a study of blood T cell repertoires in COVID-19. The length of the CDR3 is 13 residues. V was clipped by 5 bases and J by 10 bases; unmatched bases: 11. CDR1 is SGHRS and CDR2 is YFSETQ in the germline V gene. Sequencing used immunoSEQ multiplex PCR; TCRdb keeps in-frame clones, though not all of them. The table shows about 160,000 clones, with 80% to 95% occurring only once. The V call is TRBV5-1, the J call TRBJ1-1, with TRBD1 identical over 7 bases. Material: peripheral blood. This receptor was identified in a man in his thirties or forties with COVID-19, enrolled during active disease. This chain's CDR3 is CASRVSVQGGAFF. In DNA, the CDR3 is TGCGCCAGCAGAGTATCAGTTCAGGGGGGAGCTTTCTTT.